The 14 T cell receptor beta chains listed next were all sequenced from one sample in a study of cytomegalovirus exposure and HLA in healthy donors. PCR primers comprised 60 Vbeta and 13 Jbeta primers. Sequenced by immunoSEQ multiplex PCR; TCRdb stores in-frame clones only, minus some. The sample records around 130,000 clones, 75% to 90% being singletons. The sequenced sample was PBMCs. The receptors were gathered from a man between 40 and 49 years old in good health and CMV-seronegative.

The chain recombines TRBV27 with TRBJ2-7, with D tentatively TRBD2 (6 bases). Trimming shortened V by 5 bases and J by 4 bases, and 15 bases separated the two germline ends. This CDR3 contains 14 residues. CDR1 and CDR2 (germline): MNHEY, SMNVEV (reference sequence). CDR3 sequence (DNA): TGTGCCAGCAGTCGCGGACCGGAGGGATACGAGCAGTACTTC. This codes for CASSRGPEGYEQYF.

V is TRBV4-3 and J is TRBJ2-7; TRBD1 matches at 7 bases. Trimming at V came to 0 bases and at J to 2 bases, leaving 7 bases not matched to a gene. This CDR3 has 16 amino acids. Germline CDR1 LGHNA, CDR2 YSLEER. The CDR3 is CASSQEMTGPPYEQYF. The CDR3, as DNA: TGCGCCAGCAGCCAAGAAATGACAGGGCCCCCCTACGAGCAGTACTTC.

The CDR3 coding sequence is TGTGCCAGCAGCGTCACAGGGAACAGCAATCAGCCCCAGCATTTT. Encoded protein: CASSVTGNSNQPQHF. The chain recombines TRBV5-5 with TRBJ1-5; a weak D match, TRBD1 (6 bases). Trimming left V 4 bases short and J 1 base short, with 12 bases between. CDR1 and CDR2 from the germline V gene are SGHKS and YYEKEE (reference sequence). This CDR3 comprises 15 residues.

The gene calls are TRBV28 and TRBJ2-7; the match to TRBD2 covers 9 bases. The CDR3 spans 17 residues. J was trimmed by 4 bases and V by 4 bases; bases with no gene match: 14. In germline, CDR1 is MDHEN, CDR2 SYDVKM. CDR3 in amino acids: CASSSPWASGILYEQYF. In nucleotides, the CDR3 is TGTGCCAGCAGTTCCCCATGGGCTAGCGGGATCTTGTACGAGCAGTACTTC.

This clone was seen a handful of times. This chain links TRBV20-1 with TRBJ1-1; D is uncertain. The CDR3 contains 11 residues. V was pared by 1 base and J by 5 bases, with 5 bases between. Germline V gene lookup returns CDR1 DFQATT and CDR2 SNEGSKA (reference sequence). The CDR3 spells CSARAETEAFF. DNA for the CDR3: TGCAGTGCTAGAGCTGAGACTGAAGCTTTCTTT.

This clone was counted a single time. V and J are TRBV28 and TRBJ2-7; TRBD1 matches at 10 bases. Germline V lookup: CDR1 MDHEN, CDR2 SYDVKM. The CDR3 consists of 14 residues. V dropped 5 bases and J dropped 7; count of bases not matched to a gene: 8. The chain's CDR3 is CASSRTGGSEEQYF. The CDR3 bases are TGTGCCAGCAGTAGGACAGGGGGTTCAGAAGAGCAGTACTTC.

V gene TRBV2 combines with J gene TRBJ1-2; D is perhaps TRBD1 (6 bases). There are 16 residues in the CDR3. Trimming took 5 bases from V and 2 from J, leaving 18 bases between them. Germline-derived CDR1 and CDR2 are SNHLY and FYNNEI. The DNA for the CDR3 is TGTGCCAGCAGTCCCTTTTGGGAGGGGGGGAACTATGGCTACACCTTC. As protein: CASSPFWEGGNYGYTF.

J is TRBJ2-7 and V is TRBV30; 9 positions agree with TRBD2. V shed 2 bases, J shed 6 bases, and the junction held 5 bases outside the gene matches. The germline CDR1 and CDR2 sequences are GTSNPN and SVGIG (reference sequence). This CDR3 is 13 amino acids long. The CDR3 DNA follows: TGTGCCTGGAGTCGCGGGGGGGCCCGCGAGCAGTACTTC. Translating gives CAWSRGGAREQYF.

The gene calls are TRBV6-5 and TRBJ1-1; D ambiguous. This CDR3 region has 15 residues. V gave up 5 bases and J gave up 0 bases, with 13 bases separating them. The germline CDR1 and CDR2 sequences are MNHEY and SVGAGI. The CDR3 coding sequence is TGTGCCAGCAGTAATACAGTGAACATGAACACTGAAGCTTTCTTT. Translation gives CASSNTVNMNTEAFF.

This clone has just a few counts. The CDR3: CASSQGQENTEAFF. DNA of the CDR3: TGTGCCAGCAGTCAGGGACAGGAGAACACTGAAGCTTTCTTT. This sequence joins TRBV6-5 and TRBJ1-1; 8 bases agree with TRBD1. Germline CDR1 reads MNHEY; CDR2 reads SVGAGI. This CDR3 has 14 residues. The trim removed 5 bases at V and 1 base at J, leaving 3 bases unmatched.

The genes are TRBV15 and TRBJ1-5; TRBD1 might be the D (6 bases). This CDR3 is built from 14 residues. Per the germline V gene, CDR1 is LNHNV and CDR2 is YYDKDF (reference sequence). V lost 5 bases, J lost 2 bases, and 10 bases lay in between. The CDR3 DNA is TGTGCCACCAGCCCCAGGGGTGGCAATCAGCCCCAGCATTTT. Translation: CATSPRGGNQPQHF.

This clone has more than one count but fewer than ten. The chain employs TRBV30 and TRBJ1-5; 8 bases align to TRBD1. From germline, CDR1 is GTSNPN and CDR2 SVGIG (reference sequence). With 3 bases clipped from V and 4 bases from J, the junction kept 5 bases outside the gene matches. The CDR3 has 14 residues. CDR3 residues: CAWSGQGTNQPQHF. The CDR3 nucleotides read TGTGCCTGGAGCGGACAGGGCACTAATCAGCCCCAGCATTTT.

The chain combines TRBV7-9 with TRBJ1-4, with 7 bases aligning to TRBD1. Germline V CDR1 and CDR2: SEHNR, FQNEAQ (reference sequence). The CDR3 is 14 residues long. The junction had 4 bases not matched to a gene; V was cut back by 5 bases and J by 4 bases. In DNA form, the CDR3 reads TGTGCCAGCAGCGGGGGACAGATTAATGAAAAACTGTTTTTT. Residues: CASSGGQINEKLFF.

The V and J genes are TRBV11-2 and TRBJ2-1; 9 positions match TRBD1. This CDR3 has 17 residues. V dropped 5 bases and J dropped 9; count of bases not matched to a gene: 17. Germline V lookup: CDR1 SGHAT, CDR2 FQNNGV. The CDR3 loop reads CASSPRPPGQGLGEQFF. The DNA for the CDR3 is TGTGCCAGCAGCCCTCGACCCCCGGGACAGGGTCTAGGTGAGCAGTTCTTC.